One sample yielded the 25 T cell receptor beta chains listed below, sequenced in a study of shared clonotypes between healthy human individuals. Repertoires were generated with immunoSEQ multiplex PCR, while TCRdb's copy carries only in-frame clones and drops some. This table holds millions of clones, roughly 94% found once. The sequenced material came from naive CD4+ T cells sorted from blood. Subset here: CD45RA+ positively selected. All receptors come from a man aged 18 to 30 in good health.

The rearrangement links TRBV10-3 to TRBJ1-3; 9 nucleotides line up with TRBD1. This CDR3 spans 14 amino acids. V gave up 5 bases and J gave up 4 bases; unmatched junction bases: 3. In germline, CDR1 is ENHRY, CDR2 SYGVKD. In nucleotides, the CDR3 is TGTGCCATCAGTCCGGGACAGGGAGGAAACACCATATATTTT. Translating it yields CAISPGQGGNTIYF.

The chain carries TRBV19 and TRBJ2-3, with 12 bases aligning to TRBD2. The V and J ends lost 4 bases and 3 bases, in that order; junction bases with no gene match: 5. There are 16 residues in the CDR3. Germline V lookup: CDR1 LNHDA, CDR2 SQIVND (reference sequence). The CDR3 reads CASSRSSGRATDTQYF. In DNA, the CDR3 is TGTGCCAGTAGTAGGTCTAGCGGGAGGGCTACAGATACGCAGTATTTT.

This clone came up a few times. Other nucleotide sequences from this sample produce the same CDR3. This chain joins TRBV5-1 and TRBJ2-7; D ambiguous. This CDR3 contains 11 residues. Germline lookup yields CDR1 SGHRS and CDR2 YFSETQ. V lost 2 bases to trimming and J lost 5 bases, with 5 bases between them. For the CDR3, the DNA is TGCGCCAGCAGCTTTGGGAACGAGCAGTACTTC. Translated: CASSFGNEQYF.

This chain connects TRBV6-5 to TRBJ1-1; D possibly corresponds to TRBD1 (6 bases). V lost 10 bases, J lost 4 bases, and 13 bases lay in between. The CDR3 runs to 12 residues. From germline, CDR1 is MNHEY and CDR2 SVGAGI. The CDR3 DNA reads as TGTGCCACAATCAGGGGTGCCACTGAAGCTTTCTTT. This translates into CATIRGATEAFF.

The chain uses TRBV7-2 and TRBJ2-4; D possibly corresponds to TRBD2 (5 bases). Trimming took 4 bases from V and 0 from J, leaving 13 bases between them. CDR3 length: 16 amino acids. CDR1 and CDR2 from the germline V gene are SGHTA and FQGNSA. CDR3 bases: TGTGCCAGCAGCTCACCGGACTTTAGAGCCAAAAACATTCAGTACTTC. It yields the protein CASSSPDFRAKNIQYF.

The count of this clone is one. This chain connects TRBV7-8 to TRBJ2-5; D may be TRBD1 (7 bases). CDR1 is SGHVS, CDR2 FQNEAQ, per germline. This CDR3 spans 16 amino acids. V was cut by 0 bases and J by 4 bases, with 15 bases left in between. CDR3 region: CASSLAFRGAGETQYF. CDR3 DNA sequence: TGTGCCAGCAGCTTAGCTTTCAGGGGGGCAGGAGAGACCCAGTACTTC.

The rearrangement links TRBV30 to TRBJ1-5; D remains unclear. The V gene's germline CDR1 is GTSNPN and CDR2 SVGIG (reference sequence). V was pared by 0 bases and J by 4 bases, with 13 bases between. The CDR3 contains 15 residues. As DNA, the CDR3 is TGTGCCTGGAGTGTACGAGGAACCCTAAATCAGCCCCAGCATTTT. Translating gives CAWSVRGTLNQPQHF.

The chain joins TRBV6-1 to TRBJ2-7; D not resolved. V was pared by 8 bases and J by 3 bases, with 8 bases between. CDR3 length: 11 residues. From germline, CDR1 is MNHNS and CDR2 SASEGT. The CDR3 DNA reads as TGTGCCAGCGGTTGGGGCTACGAGCAGTACTTC. It codes for CASGWGYEQYF.

V usage is TRBV28 and J usage is TRBJ1-2; 9 bases are a match to TRBD1. J lost 4 bases, V lost 3 bases, and 12 bases had no gene match. The CDR3 loop spans 17 amino acids. Germline CDR1 and CDR2: MDHEN and SYDVKM. For the CDR3, the DNA is TGTGCCAGCAGTTTCACCGGGACAGGGAAAGGGAGCTATGGCTACACCTTC. Translation: CASSFTGTGKGSYGYTF.

The chain couples TRBV10-3 to TRBJ1-4; a possible D gene is TRBD1 (6 bases). The V and J ends lost 3 bases and 8 bases respectively, with 13 bases between them. Germline V gene sequence: CDR1 ENHRY, CDR2 SYGVKD. The CDR3 loop spans 14 amino acids. In nucleotides, the CDR3 is TGTGCCATCAGTGACCGGCAGGGGTGGGAAAAACTGTTTTTT. Its translation is CAISDRQGWEKLFF.

The rearrangement joins TRBV29-1 to TRBJ1-2; D is possibly TRBD1 (6 bases). The V and J ends lost 2 bases and 8 bases respectively, with 12 bases between them. Germline V CDR1 and CDR2: SQVTM, ANQGSEA. CDR3 length equals 12 residues. The CDR3 DNA sequence: TGCAGCGTTGAACCGGGGGGCGGCGGCTACACCTTC. It codes for CSVEPGGGGYTF.

V gene TRBV5-1 combines with J gene TRBJ2-1, with D perhaps matching TRBD2 (6 bases). The CDR3 is 16 residues long. Trimming removed 0 bases at V and 0 bases at J, with 10 bases between. The germline V gene has CDR1 SGHRS and CDR2 YFSETQ. Here the CDR3 DNA reads TGCGCCAGCAGCTTGGAATACGGGGGCTCCTACAATGAGCAGTTCTTC. It codes for CASSLEYGGSYNEQFF.

The chain joins TRBV5-8 to TRBJ1-1; D gene ambiguous. V was trimmed by 2 bases and J by 3 bases, leaving 5 bases between them. Germline CDR1 is SGHTS and CDR2 is YDEGEE. This CDR3 region has 12 residues. For the CDR3, the DNA is TGTGCCAGCAGCTTAGGGTACACTGAAGCTTTCTTT. Encoded protein: CASSLGYTEAFF.

The chain links TRBV27 to TRBJ2-3; 8 bases map to TRBD1. CDR1 is MNHEY, CDR2 SMNVEV, per germline (reference sequence). The CDR3 extends over 12 amino acids. With 0 bases clipped from V and 10 bases from J, the junction kept 0 bases outside the gene matches. The CDR3 DNA follows: TGTGCCAGCAGTTTATCGACAGGGGCGCAGTATTTT. This gives the protein CASSLSTGAQYF.

J is TRBJ1-3 and V is TRBV30; D is possibly TRBD1 (5 bases). This CDR3 is 12 amino acids long. Germline V gene data show CDR1 as GTSNPN and CDR2 as SVGIG (reference sequence). Trimming pared 2 bases from V and 8 bases from J, leaving 10 bases between. CDR3 nucleotides: TGTGCCTGGAGTCCGGGGGGTCACACCATATATTTT. This translates into CAWSPGGHTIYF.

CDR3 amino acids: CSVVYLAGGLTDTQYF. As DNA, the CDR3 is TGCAGCGTTGTGTACCTAGCGGGGGGCCTCACAGATACGCAGTATTTT. The gene calls are TRBV29-1 and TRBJ2-3; 11 nucleotides align to TRBD2. Looked up from germline, CDR1 is SQVTM and CDR2 is ANQGSEA. This CDR3 has 16 residues. J was trimmed by 2 bases and V by 4 bases; bases with no gene match: 8.

Points on this clone: This sample also contains other DNA sequences that code for the same CDR3. The chain links TRBV2 to TRBJ2-3; D is ambiguous. Germline-derived CDR1 and CDR2 are SNHLY and FYNNEI. This CDR3 has 12 amino acids. Trimming stripped 4 bases from V and 2 bases from J, with 4 bases between. Here the CDR3 DNA reads TGTGCCAGCAGTGCAGACACAGATACGCAGTATTTT. Translating it yields CASSADTDTQYF.

This sequence joins TRBV30 and TRBJ1-2, with 7 bases matching TRBD1. The CDR3 length is 14 residues. The V and J ends lost 4 bases and 4 bases, in that order; junction bases with no gene match: 9. Germline CDR1 and CDR2: GTSNPN and SVGIG (reference sequence). CDR3 DNA: TGTGCCTGGATTCCCTTGGACAGGACCTATGGCTACACCTTC. Translation gives CAWIPLDRTYGYTF.

This chain links TRBV18 with TRBJ2-1; TRBD2 agrees at 8 bases. Trimming removed 2 bases from V and 5 bases from J; junction bases left unmatched: 8. CDR3 length: 16 amino acids. Germline CDR1 KGHSH, CDR2 LQKENI. The CDR3 reads CASSPMSLAGHNEQFF. The CDR3 DNA reads TGTGCCAGCTCACCAATGTCGCTAGCGGGCCACAATGAGCAGTTCTTC.

The CDR3 nucleotides read TGTGCCAGCAGTTCCGAGAAGGCAGCCTCCTACGAGCAGTACTTC. Encoded protein: CASSSEKAASYEQYF. The chain recombines TRBV2 with TRBJ2-7; no firm D call. The CDR3 has 15 amino acids. V lost 5 bases to trimming and J lost 0 bases, with 14 bases between them. Germline CDR1 and CDR2: SNHLY and FYNNEI.

This chain uses TRBV6-5 with TRBJ2-3, with D perhaps matching TRBD1 (6 bases). The V end lost 6 bases, the J end lost 0 bases, and 13 bases lay between the germline ends. The CDR3 covers 15 residues. CDR1 MNHEY and CDR2 SVGAGI come from the germline V gene. CDR3 sequence reads: CASSPGQTSTDTQYF. In DNA form, the CDR3 reads TGTGCCAGCAGCCCCGGACAGACGAGCACAGATACGCAGTATTTT.

The genes are TRBV6-5 and TRBJ2-3, with D unclear. CDR1 MNHEY and CDR2 SVGAGI come from the germline V gene. The CDR3 has 14 amino acids. Trimming pared 6 bases from V and 1 base from J, leaving 11 bases between. The CDR3 sequence: CASRQYQGTDTQYF. The CDR3 DNA sequence: TGTGCCAGCAGGCAATATCAAGGCACAGATACGCAGTATTTT.

The chain employs TRBV10-3 and TRBJ2-7; TRBD2 matches at 9 bases. The CDR3 covers 16 residues. The germline CDR1 and CDR2 sequences are ENHRY and SYGVKD. V lost 2 bases, J lost 5 bases, and 10 bases stayed unmatched. CDR3 amino acids: CAISEGSGRTYNEQYF. CDR3 coding DNA: TGTGCCATCAGTGAGGGTAGCGGGAGAACTTATAACGAGCAGTACTTC.

This rearrangement joins TRBV6-1 to TRBJ2-3; D may be TRBD1 or TRBD2 (5 bases each). With 5 bases removed from V and 4 bases from J, the gap between germline ends came to 16 bases. The CDR3 has 15 amino acids. The germline V gene encodes CDR1 MNHNS and CDR2 SASEGT. This CDR3 is CASSSGALGADTQYF. The CDR3 coding sequence is TGTGCCAGCAGTTCCGGGGCCTTGGGCGCAGATACGCAGTATTTT.

The chain joins TRBV30 to TRBJ1-1; D may be TRBD1 (6 bases). CDR3 length equals 13 residues. Germline CDR1 is GTSNPN and CDR2 is SVGIG (reference sequence). V lost 4 bases, J lost 3 bases, and 12 bases lay in between. The CDR3 DNA is TGTGCCTGGATGGGGGCAGCGGACACTGAAGCTTTCTTT. This sequence encodes CAWMGAADTEAFF. Full variable domain (rest looked up from reference TRBV30 and TRBJ1-1): SQTIHQWPATLVQPVGSPLSLECTVEGTSNPNLYWYRQAAGRGLQLLFYSVGIGQISSEVPQNLSASRPQDRQFILSSKKLLLSDSGFYLCAWMGAADTEAFFGQGTRLTVV.